Listed below are T cell receptor beta chains from one sample, sequenced in a study of cytomegalovirus exposure and HLA in healthy donors. Produced via immunoSEQ multiplex PCR; TCRdb's table is partial and in-frame only. The sample includes 220,000 or so clones, about 93% of them seen just once. What was sequenced was PBMCs. The source is a woman aged 18-29 years in good health and CMV-seronegative. CDR3s include the opening cysteine and the closing phenylalanine or tryptophan. The order of the fields is J gene, V gene, clone size, D gene, CDR3 DNA, CDR3 protein. A D gene is named only where the DNA matches it firmly. Clone size is stated in some rows and not others, as once, few, many or a class when expanded.

TRBJ2-7,TRBV7-6,NA,NA,TGTGCCAGCAGCCCCGTTCGTGGGCGGGATCAGTCCTACGAGCAGTACTTC,CASSPVRGRDQSYEQYF
TRBJ2-1,TRBV27,NA,TRBD1,TGTGCCAGCACCTATGACAGGGGCCAGTACAATGAGCAGTTCTTC,CASTYDRGQYNEQFF
TRBJ1-3,TRBV27,NA,NA,TGTGCCAGCAGTTCGCAGGGGTACCCTTATCGGGCCATATATTTT,CASSSQGYPYRAIYF
TRBJ1-4,TRBV19,once,NA,TGTGCCAGTAGTATTGGAGGTCCTGGAGGGGAAAAACTGTTTTTT,CASSIGGPGGEKLFF
TRBJ2-5,TRBV14,NA,TRBD2,TGTGCCAGCAGCCAAGTGACGGGACTAGTACTAGAAGAGACCCAGTACTTC,CASSQVTGLVLEETQYF
TRBJ2-5,TRBV7-7,NA,NA,TGTGCCAGCAGCTCGGGACACGAAGAGACCCAGTACTTC,CASSSGHEETQYF
TRBJ2-2,TRBV4-1,NA,NA,TGCGCCAGCAGCCTCAGGGATGGCGGGGAGCTGTTTTTT,CASSLRDGGELFF
TRBJ1-1,TRBV7-9,NA,NA,TGTGCCAGCAGCCCGCGCTCAAAGAACACTGAAGCTTTCTTT,CASSPRSKNTEAFF
TRBJ1-6,TRBV7-9,NA,NA,TGTGCCAGCAGCTATGAACAGTTTTCACCCCTCCACTTT,CASSYEQFSPLHF
TRBJ1-5,TRBV7-2,NA,TRBD1,TGTGCCAGCAGCATAAGACGCGTGGACAGGGGTTATAGCAATCAGCCCCAGCATTTT,CASSIRRVDRGYSNQPQHF
TRBJ2-2,TRBV14,NA,TRBD2,TGTGCCAGCAGCCCTGGCAGCGGGAGAAGGACCGGGGAGCTGTTTTTT,CASSPGSGRRTGELFF
TRBJ1-2,TRBV10-3,NA,NA,TGTGCAACAGGCCAGTTCTCCGGCTACACCTTC,CATGQFSGYTF
TRBJ2-7,TRBV7-3,NA,TRBD1,TGTGCCAGCAGCTTAATAGGACAGGGGGACGAGCAGTACTTC,CASSLIGQGDEQYF
TRBJ1-2,TRBV4-1,NA,NA,TGCGCCAGCAGCCAAGGGCCGGGTAGGGGTAACTATGGCTACACCTTC,CASSQGPGRGNYGYTF
TRBJ1-2,TRBV19,NA,NA,TGTGCCAGTAGTACCCCCGGGGAAGACTATGGCTACACCTTC,CASSTPGEDYGYTF
TRBJ1-2,TRBV9,few,TRBD1,TGTGCCAGCGATCCGGGACAGGGGGCGACTGCCTATGGCTACACCTTC,CASDPGQGATAYGYTF
TRBJ1-1,TRBV5-4,NA,NA,TGTGCCAGCAGCTTGGAGGTACAGACTGAAGCTTTCTTT,CASSLEVQTEAFF
TRBJ2-5,TRBV19,NA,TRBD2,TGTGCCAGTAGTATAGGCCCCATCGGGGGGGAGACCCAGTACTTC,CASSIGPIGGETQYF
TRBJ2-7,TRBV10-3,NA,TRBD2,TGTGCCATCAGTGCGGGGGCTAGCGGGACCTACGAGCAGTACTTC,CAISAGASGTYEQYF
TRBJ2-3,TRBV7-9,NA,NA,TGTGCCAGCAGCTTTGGAGGGCGCACAGATACGCAGTATTTT,CASSFGGRTDTQYF
TRBJ1-4,TRBV30,NA,NA,TGTGCCTGGACCCTAGGAAGGGGTCTCGGTGAAAAACTGTTTTTT,CAWTLGRGLGEKLFF
TRBJ2-3,TRBV2,NA,NA,TGTGCCAGCAGTGAAAAACAGGGATATGGTACGCAGTATTTT,CASSEKQGYGTQYF
TRBJ2-2,TRBV19,NA,TRBD2,TGTGCCAGTAGTATAGGTTGGGGACTAGAACACCGGGAGCTGTTTTTT,CASSIGWGLEHRELFF
TRBJ1-4,TRBV7-9,NA,TRBD1,TGTGCCAGCAGCTTAGGGACAGGGCTGGAATATGAAAAACTGTTTTTT,CASSLGTGLEYEKLFF
TRBJ1-5,TRBV10-3,NA,NA,TGTGCCACCACCGACAGGACTAGCAATCAGCCCCAGCATTTT,CATTDRTSNQPQHF
TRBJ2-5,TRBV2,NA,TRBD1,TGTGCCAGCATAAATCGGGGACAGGGGGTTGGAGAGACCCAGTACTTC,CASINRGQGVGETQYF
TRBJ2-2,TRBV7-9,once,NA,TGTGCCAGCAGCCCCCCCGTGAATACCGAACAACACACCGGGGAGCTGTTTTTT,CASSPPVNTEQHTGELFF
TRBJ2-3,TRBV16,NA,TRBD1,TGTGCCAGCAGCGGCGGGACAGGATACGTGCATACGCAGTATTTT,CASSGGTGYVHTQYF
TRBJ2-1,TRBV5-6,NA,TRBD2,TGTGCCAGCAGCTTAGGGCTAGCGGGAGCCTACAATGAGCAGTTCTTC,CASSLGLAGAYNEQFF
TRBJ2-1,TRBV30,once,NA,TGTGCCTGGAGTGTTCGACCAGGGCTAGGGTACAATGAGCAGTTCTTC,CAWSVRPGLGYNEQFF
TRBJ2-7,TRBV1,NA,NA,TGCACCAGCACCTCGCTAGCGGGTTCCCACGAGCAGTACTTC,CTSTSLAGSHEQYF
TRBJ1-2,TRBV30,once,NA,TGTGCCTGGGATAAGACTGCGTGGGGGGGGAACTATGGCTACACCTTC,CAWDKTAWGGNYGYTF
TRBJ1-2,TRBV28,NA,TRBD1,TGTGCCAGCAGGACAGGGGGCGCCGTGGGCTATGGCTACACCTTC,CASRTGGAVGYGYTF
TRBJ1-2,TRBV9,NA,TRBD1,TGTGCCAGCAGCCCTGGACAGGGACGCTATGGCTACACCTTC,CASSPGQGRYGYTF
TRBJ1-4,TRBV19,NA,TRBD1,TGTGCCAGTAGTCGGGACAGAGGAGAAAAACTGTTTTTT,CASSRDRGEKLFF
TRBJ1-6,TRBV6-1,NA,NA,TGTGCCAGTACCGCTGAGCCGTATAATTCACCCCTCCACTTT,CASTAEPYNSPLHF
TRBJ2-7,TRBV6-1,NA,TRBD1,TGTGCCAGCAGTGAACTTGCGGGACAGGGAGGGGGCGAGCAGTACTTC,CASSELAGQGGGEQYF
TRBJ1-2,TRBV6-5,NA,NA,TGTGCCAGCAGTTACATCGGGGGACCTAACTATGGCTACACCTTC,CASSYIGGPNYGYTF
TRBJ2-1,TRBV30,NA,TRBD2,TGTGCCTGGATGCGAGTTAGCGGGAGAGTCGACAATGAGCAGTTCTTC,CAWMRVSGRVDNEQFF
TRBJ1-5,TRBV6-6,NA,NA,TGTGCCAGCAGACAGGGAAGGTTGCATCAGCCCCAGCATTTT,CASRQGRLHQPQHF
TRBJ1-1,TRBV2,once,TRBD1,TGTGCCAGCCGCGTAACCACAGGGGTAACTGAAGCTTTCTTT,CASRVTTGVTEAFF
TRBJ1-2,TRBV19,NA,TRBD1,TGTGCCAGTAGTCCTCAATCGACAGGGCGCTATGGCTACACCTTC,CASSPQSTGRYGYTF
TRBJ1-3,TRBV5-1,NA,NA,TGCGCCAGCAGCTTGGCGGCGGTCTCTGGAAACACCATATATTTT,CASSLAAVSGNTIYF
TRBJ1-1,TRBV6-6,NA,NA,TGTGCCAGCAGTCCCAGTCGGGGCACTGAAGCTTTCTTT,CASSPSRGTEAFF
TRBJ1-5,TRBV7-2,NA,TRBD1,TGTGCCAGCAGCACACGGACAGGGGGCAATCAGCCCCAGCATTTT,CASSTRTGGNQPQHF
TRBJ2-1,TRBV18,NA,NA,TGTGCCAGCTCACCAAAGTCCAGCGATTTGTACAATGAGCAGTTCTTC,CASSPKSSDLYNEQFF